This note documents a single T cell receptor (beta chain) sequence. Its matching antigen is unknown. This record belongs to a study of shared clonotypes between healthy human individuals. The study, taken as a whole, reports: Researchers sampled only blood; tissue repertoires likely differ. Memory subsets had estimated richness that was generally smaller than that of naive subsets.

Produced via immunoSEQ multiplex PCR; TCRdb's table is partial and in-frame only. The table lists roughly 2 million clones, roughly 94% of them singletons. The CDR3 is 16 amino acids. Germline CDR1 SGHRS, CDR2 YFSETQ. V gave up 4 bases and J gave up 3 bases, with 19 bases separating them. Naive CD8 cells lacked CD45RO and underwent positive selection for CCR7, leaving out terminally differentiated effector memory CD45RA+ cells. Healthy and HIV-negative, the adult donors had no recent acute infections or vaccinations. The rearrangement joins TRBV5-1 to TRBJ1-1; D might be TRBD1 (6 bases). Sequenced material: naive CD8+ T cells sorted from blood. The TCR originated in a young man in good health. CDR3 DNA: TGCGCCAGCAGCCGACCGGGGGCGGGTCGTGACACTGAAGCTTTCTTT. Translation: CASSRPGAGRDTEAFF. The variable domain in full, with the rest retrieved from reference TRBV5-1 and TRBJ1-1, is KAGVTQTPRYLIKTRGQQVTLSCSPISGHRSVSWYQQTPGQGLQFLFEYFSETQRNKGNFPGRFSGRQFSNSRSEMNVSTLELGDSALYLCASSRPGAGRDTEAFFGQGTRLTVV.